One and the same sample provided the 9 T cell receptor beta chains below, sequenced in a study of blood T cell repertoires in COVID-19. Produced via immunoSEQ multiplex PCR; TCRdb's table is partial and in-frame only. The repertoire has a few hundred thousand clones, 70% to 90% of them found once; the top ten carry 2.2%. The sample was PBMCs or T cells enriched from blood (not recorded which). Receptors originate from a man aged 25 to 45 who had recovered from COVID-19.

This chain uses TRBV19 with TRBJ1-1; the D is unclear. This CDR3 has 15 amino acids. Germline V CDR1 and CDR2: LNHDA, SQIVND (reference sequence). The V end was cut by 3 bases, the J end by 1 base, with 12 bases between. The DNA of the CDR3 is TGTGCCAGTAGTATGGCGGGGATTCCGAACACTGAAGCTTTCTTT. Residues: CASSMAGIPNTEAFF.

In DNA, the CDR3 is TGTGCCTGGAGTGTAGGGGCCCCCTACGAGCAGTACTTC. Translated, it gives CAWSVGAPYEQYF. This rearrangement joins TRBV30 to TRBJ2-7, with D possibly matching TRBD1 (5 bases). CDR3 length equals 13 residues. CDR1 and CDR2 from the germline V gene are GTSNPN and SVGIG (reference sequence). The V and J ends lost 0 bases and 2 bases respectively, with 8 bases between them. The whole variable domain, filled in from reference TRBV30 and TRBJ2-7, reads SQTIHQWPATLVQPVGSPLSLECTVEGTSNPNLYWYRQAAGRGLQLLFYSVGIGQISSEVPQNLSASRPQDRQFILSSKKLLLSDSGFYLCAWSVGAPYEQYFGPGTRLTVT.

This clone showed up just once. The V and J genes are TRBV20-1 and TRBJ2-7; possibly TRBD2 for D (5 bases). Germline CDR1 is DFQATT and CDR2 is SNEGSKA (reference sequence). The V end lost 6 bases, the J end lost 6 bases, and 12 bases lay between the germline ends. CDR3 length: 11 residues. The CDR3 sequence is CSARRGLEQYF. The CDR3 nucleotides read TGCAGTGCCCGCCGCGGGCTCGAGCAGTACTTC.

The V and J genes are TRBV30 and TRBJ1-2; D is unclear. From germline, CDR1 is GTSNPN and CDR2 SVGIG (reference sequence). Trimming took off 5 bases at V and 8 bases at J, with 9 bases between the two ends. The CDR3 runs 10 residues. As DNA, the CDR3 is TGTGCCTGGGGATTGAGAGGCTACACCTTC. Amino acid sequence: CAWGLRGYTF. The variable domain in full, completed from reference TRBV30 and TRBJ1-2, reads SQTIHQWPATLVQPVGSPLSLECTVEGTSNPNLYWYRQAAGRGLQLLFYSVGIGQISSEVPQNLSASRPQDRQFILSSKKLLLSDSGFYLCAWGLRGYTFGSGTRLTVV.

This chain uses TRBV7-8 with TRBJ1-5, with TRBD1 matching over 7 bases. The CDR3 loop spans 15 amino acids. Germline V gives CDR1 SGHVS, CDR2 FQNEAQ. After removal of 5 bases from V and 4 bases from J, the junction contained 8 bases not matched to a gene. CDR3 region: CASSQGETGNQPQHF. The CDR3 coding sequence is TGTGCCAGCAGCCAAGGGGAGACAGGGAATCAGCCCCAGCATTTT.

This rearrangement joins TRBV6-5 to TRBJ1-6; perhaps TRBD1 as D (6 bases). V was pared by 7 bases and J by 6 bases, with 13 bases between. Germline V gene data show CDR1 as MNHEY and CDR2 as SVGAGI. The CDR3 extends over 14 amino acids. CDR3 DNA sequence: TGTGCCAGCATCGAGGACAGAATTAATTCACCCCTCCACTTT. Translated: CASIEDRINSPLHF.

The chain recombines TRBV7-8 with TRBJ2-5; perhaps TRBD1 as D (6 bases). Germline-derived CDR1 and CDR2 are SGHVS and FQNEAQ. The V and J ends lost 1 base and 4 bases respectively, with 10 bases between them. This CDR3 spans 14 amino acids. CDR3 sequence (DNA): TGTGCCAGCAGCTTAGGTGTCAGGGGAGAGACCCAGTACTTC. This gives the protein CASSLGVRGETQYF.

The CDR3 reads CASTRQGLTEAFF. In nucleotides, the CDR3 is TGTGCCAGCACCAGACAGGGGCTCACTGAAGCTTTCTTT. The genes are TRBV7-8 and TRBJ1-1; TRBD1 agrees at 8 bases. V lost 7 bases and J lost 4; bases outside the gene matches: 5. The length of the CDR3 is 13 residues. Germline CDR1 SGHVS, CDR2 FQNEAQ.

The chain has TRBV24-1 and TRBJ2-2, with D unclear. The V end was cut by 7 bases, the J end by 1 base, with 3 bases between. The CDR3 runs to 12 residues. Germline CDR1 and CDR2: KGHDR and SFDVKD. CDR3 residues: CATSLNTGELFF. The DNA of the CDR3 is TGTGCCACCAGCTTGAACACCGGGGAGCTGTTTTTT.